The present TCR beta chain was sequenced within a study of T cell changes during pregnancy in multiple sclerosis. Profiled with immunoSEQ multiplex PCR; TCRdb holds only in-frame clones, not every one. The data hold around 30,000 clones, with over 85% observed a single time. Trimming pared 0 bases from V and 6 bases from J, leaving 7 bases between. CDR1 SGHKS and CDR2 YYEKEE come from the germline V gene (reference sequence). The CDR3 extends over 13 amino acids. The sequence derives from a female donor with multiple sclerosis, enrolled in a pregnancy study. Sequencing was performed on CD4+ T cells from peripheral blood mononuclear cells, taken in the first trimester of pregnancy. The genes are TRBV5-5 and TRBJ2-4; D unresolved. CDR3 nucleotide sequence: TGTGCCAGCAGCTTGGATGCGGTAAACATTCAGTACTTC. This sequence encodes CASSLDAVNIQYF.